The TCR beta chain described here comes from a study of cytomegalovirus exposure and HLA in healthy donors. This CDR3 comprises 15 residues. CDR1 SGHNT and CDR2 YYREEE come from the germline V gene (reference sequence). V was trimmed by 0 bases and J by 5 bases, leaving 14 bases between them. The protocol was immunoSEQ multiplex PCR, while the TCRdb copy is restricted to in-frame clones and leaves out a portion. Of 130,000 or so clones listed, roughly nine tenths are singletons. It was the roughly 120-subject validation cohort, separate from the roughly 700-subject first cohort, to which the donors belonged.

This clonotype was sampled from a man aged 25 to 45 in good health and CMV-seronegative. Input material: PBMCs. The gene calls are TRBV5-4 and TRBJ1-2; weak D call: TRBD1 (5 bases). The CDR3 region is CASSLATGRQYGYTF. The CDR3 bases are TGTGCCAGCAGCTTGGCTACAGGTAGACAGTATGGCTACACCTTC.